The clone carrying this T cell receptor beta chain was observed a few times. What it binds is unknown. This entry belongs to a study of spatial heterogeneity in lung cancer. Study summary: Detected beta-chain sequences consistently exceeded alpha-chain sequences. In the raw reads, each unique TCR and UMI combination was present more than ten times on average.

Time point: sample taken at primary tumor resection. Researchers sequenced whole RNA taken from tumor, nontumor lung or frozen PBMC without sorting. There were 70 to 80 donors, all of them untreated patients with early-stage non-small cell lung cancer. The V end was cut by 3 bases, the J end by 0 bases, with 9 bases between. The CDR3 has 13 amino acids. In germline, CDR1 is GTSNPN, CDR2 SVGIG (reference sequence). TCRdb independently ran MiXCR on the 5' RACE reads; one entry per CDR3 protein. Among 40,000 to 55,000 distinct CDR3 sequences listed, approximately 6.5% were seen once. Study-wide results and limits: Detection of ubiquitous tumor TCRs in blood was higher at resection than follow-up.

The sample here was PBMCs, taken at surgery. The TCR sequence derives from a female donor with early-stage non-small cell lung cancer. The V gene is TRBV30, the J gene TRBJ2-7; D is unclear. The CDR3 DNA reads as TGTGCCTGGAGCTACACCGTCTCCTACGAGCAGTACTTC. Translation: CAWSYTVSYEQYF.